A selection of T cell receptor beta chains follows, all from one sample in a study of T cell clusters in autoimmune cytopenias. TCRdb re-called the multiplex PCR reads and catalogs CDR3 proteins one per entry, DNA excluded. The specimen's table records around 6,400 distinct CDR3 sequences. Sequenced: peripheral blood. The receptors here all came from a human donor with an autoimmune cytopenia or autoimmune hepatitis (not recorded which). The CDR3 runs from the conserved cysteine through the conserved F or W. Clone size, where shown, is once, few, many, or a class for clones that have expanded.

cdr3_length j_call v_call clone_size cdr3_aa
15 TRBJ2-7 TRBV12-3/TRBV12-4 . CASSPPASVSYEQYF
14 TRBJ2-7 TRBV4-1 . CASSHGLAGYEQYF
16 TRBJ1-2 TRBV12-3/TRBV12-4 . CASSLNAGRPNYGYTF
15 TRBJ2-4 TRBV6-1 . CASRPAGEPKNIQYF
15 TRBJ2-3 TRBV12-3/TRBV12-4 . CASSPSGTIGNTQYF
15 TRBJ2-1 TRBV5-4 . CASSLVSTGGNEQFF
13 TRBJ1-1 TRBV10-1 . CASSVERNTEAFF
14 TRBJ2-5 TRBV27 . CASSLRAAKETQYF
14 TRBJ2-7 TRBV20-1 . CSATGGSARYEQYF
13 TRBJ1-5 TRBV7-6 . CASSASHNQPQHF
16 TRBJ2-7 TRBV18 . CASSLLDGSTSYEQYF
14 TRBJ2-7 TRBV19 medium-sized CASSIPGTFYEQYF
13 TRBJ2-2 TRBV29-1 medium-sized CSALRSGTGELFF
13 TRBJ2-7 TRBV7-9 . CASSLTNSYEQYF
13 TRBJ2-5 TRBV15 . CATSRNYQETQYF
13 TRBJ1-2 TRBV6-1 . CASSVTANYGYTF
15 TRBJ2-7 TRBV15 medium-sized CATSITGGSSYEQYF
13 TRBJ2-1 TRBV6-5 medium-sized CASSLTSRYEQFF